This T cell receptor beta chain stems from a study of T cell changes during pregnancy in multiple sclerosis. Repertoires were generated with immunoSEQ multiplex PCR, while TCRdb's copy carries only in-frame clones and drops some. Of roughly 40,000 clones in the sample, nearly 90% were seen once. CDR1 and CDR2 (germline): SGDLS, YYNGEE. V gave up 1 base and J gave up 3 bases, with 10 bases separating them. The CDR3 length is 14 residues. This chain links TRBV9 with TRBJ1-2; the D is unclear. The input for sequencing was CD4+ T cells from peripheral blood mononuclear cells, taken in the first trimester of pregnancy. The receptor comes from a female donor with multiple sclerosis, enrolled in a pregnancy study. The CDR3 protein is CASSVRPEDYGYTF. CDR3 in DNA: TGTGCCAGCAGCGTACGACCCGAGGACTATGGCTACACCTTC.